These T cell receptor beta chains were read from a single sample in a study of tumor-infiltrating lymphocytes in primary liver carcinoma. TCRdb redid the calling of the multiplex PCR reads with MiXCR, one entry per CDR3 protein. The sample has about 180,000 distinct CDR3 sequences; 50% to 75% are singletons. Sample: peripheral blood. Every receptor here comes from a man between 40 and 49 years old with primary liver carcinoma and hepatitis B virus infection. The CDR3 runs from the conserved cysteine through the conserved F or W. The D gene is left open where the match is weak. For some rows the clone size is stated as once, few or many, or as a class when expanded; others skip it.

abundance: -; j_gene: TRBJ2-3; len: 16; v_gene: TRBV14; d_gene: TRBD2; CDR3nt: TGTGCCAGCAGCCCTGGGACTAGCGGAAACACAGATACGCAGTATTTT; CDR3aa: CASSPGTSGNTDTQYF
abundance: few; j_gene: TRBJ2-5; len: 13; v_gene: TRBV12-3/TRBV12-4; d_gene: -; CDR3nt: TGTGCCAGCAGCCTCCTCTTCCAAGAGACCCAGTACTTC; CDR3aa: CASSLLFQETQYF
abundance: once; j_gene: TRBJ1-5; len: 14; v_gene: TRBV4-1; d_gene: -; CDR3nt: TGCACCAGCAGCCACGGACAGACCAATCAGCCCCAGCATTTT; CDR3aa: CTSSHGQTNQPQHF
abundance: -; j_gene: TRBJ1-2; len: 12; v_gene: TRBV5-1; d_gene: -; CDR3nt: TGCGCCAGCAGCTTGTTGGGGTATGGCTACACCTTC; CDR3aa: CASSLLGYGYTF
abundance: -; j_gene: TRBJ1-1; len: 13; v_gene: TRBV7-9; d_gene: -; CDR3nt: TGTGCCAGCAGAGTCGGTGAGGACACTGAAGCTTTCTTT; CDR3aa: CASRVGEDTEAFF
abundance: -; j_gene: TRBJ2-3; len: 17; v_gene: TRBV14; d_gene: -; CDR3nt: TGTGCCAGCAGCCAAGATAGGGCGGGGAGCCCCACAGATACGCAGTATTTT; CDR3aa: CASSQDRAGSPTDTQYF
abundance: few; j_gene: TRBJ2-7; len: 14; v_gene: TRBV11-2; d_gene: TRBD2; CDR3nt: TGTGCCAGCAGCCTCGAGCGGGGAGCCTACGAGCAGTACTTC; CDR3aa: CASSLERGAYEQYF
abundance: -; j_gene: TRBJ2-3; len: 17; v_gene: TRBV7-9; d_gene: -; CDR3nt: TGTGCCAGCAGCCTAGTAAGCGCCAGCCCTAGCACAGATACGCAGTATTTT; CDR3aa: CASSLVSASPSTDTQYF
abundance: -; j_gene: TRBJ2-1; len: 10; v_gene: TRBV29-1; d_gene: -; CDR3nt: TGCAGCTTTCCGACTGGAGAGCAGTTCTTC; CDR3aa: CSFPTGEQFF
abundance: -; j_gene: TRBJ1-3; len: 13; v_gene: TRBV28; d_gene: -; CDR3nt: TGTGTCAGCAGTCCCCCCTATGGAAACACCATATATTTT; CDR3aa: CVSSPPYGNTIYF
abundance: few; j_gene: TRBJ2-3; len: 14; v_gene: TRBV6-5; d_gene: -; CDR3nt: TGTGCCAGCAGCCCCCCCGGGGTTGGTTCAACGCAGTATTTT; CDR3aa: CASSPPGVGSTQYF
abundance: once; j_gene: TRBJ1-1; len: 13; v_gene: TRBV4-1; d_gene: TRBD1; CDR3nt: TGCGCCAACAGCCCAGGGGGGTTCACTGAAGCTTTCTTT; CDR3aa: CANSPGGFTEAFF
abundance: many; j_gene: TRBJ2-7; len: 13; v_gene: TRBV30; d_gene: -; CDR3nt: TGTGCCTGGAGAGGGGGAAGTTCCTACGAGCAGTACTTC; CDR3aa: CAWRGGSSYEQYF
abundance: once; j_gene: TRBJ1-4; len: 15; v_gene: TRBV28; d_gene: -; CDR3nt: TGTGCCGGCAGTACCGGGCAGTCAACTAATGAAAAACTGTTTTTT; CDR3aa: CAGSTGQSTNEKLFF
abundance: -; j_gene: TRBJ2-3; len: 12; v_gene: TRBV7-9; d_gene: -; CDR3nt: TGTGCCAGCAGGCGAAACACAGGTACGCAGTATTTT; CDR3aa: CASRRNTGTQYF
abundance: -; j_gene: TRBJ2-7; len: 14; v_gene: TRBV4-1; d_gene: -; CDR3nt: TGCGCCAGCAGCCAAGTTACCCTGTCCTACGAGCAGTACTTC; CDR3aa: CASSQVTLSYEQYF
abundance: -; j_gene: TRBJ2-1; len: 15; v_gene: TRBV11-2; d_gene: -; CDR3nt: TGCGCCAGCAGCTTAGCGTGGGTCTCCTACAATGAGCGGTTCTTC; CDR3aa: CASSLAWVSYNERFF
abundance: -; j_gene: TRBJ1-1; len: 13; v_gene: TRBV4-1; d_gene: -; CDR3nt: TGCGCCAGCAGCCACCCAGGGGTCACTGAAGCTTTCTTT; CDR3aa: CASSHPGVTEAFF
abundance: -; j_gene: TRBJ2-1; len: 12; v_gene: TRBV29-1; d_gene: -; CDR3nt: TGCAGCGTTGGCCTACCCCCTAGTGAGCAGCTCTTC; CDR3aa: CSVGLPPSEQLF
abundance: -; j_gene: TRBJ2-5; len: 15; v_gene: TRBV10-2; d_gene: TRBD2; CDR3nt: TGCGCCAGCAGGCAAGCGGGAGGGAATCGAGAGACACAGTACTTC; CDR3aa: CASRQAGGNRETQYF
abundance: few; j_gene: TRBJ1-3; len: 15; v_gene: TRBV4-2; d_gene: -; CDR3nt: TGTGCCAGCAGCCAAAGCAGAGGCGCTGGAAACACCATATATTTT; CDR3aa: CASSQSRGAGNTIYF
abundance: once; j_gene: TRBJ2-3; len: 17; v_gene: TRBV5-1; d_gene: TRBD2; CDR3nt: TGCGCCAGCAGCGGAATAGCGGGGGCCCTAAGCACAGATACGCAGTATTTT; CDR3aa: CASSGIAGALSTDTQYF
abundance: many; j_gene: TRBJ2-6; len: 16; v_gene: TRBV6-5; d_gene: TRBD1; CDR3nt: TGTGCCAGCAGTTACCTAAAGGGGGCCGGGGCCAACGTCCTGACTTTC; CDR3aa: CASSYLKGAGANVLTF
abundance: -; j_gene: TRBJ2-7; len: 14; v_gene: TRBV11-2; d_gene: -; CDR3nt: TGTGCCAACAGCCCCAATCGCGGTTCCTACGAGCAATACTTC; CDR3aa: CANSPNRGSYEQYF
abundance: -; j_gene: TRBJ2-3; len: 18; v_gene: TRBV4-2; d_gene: -; CDR3nt: TGTGCCAGCAACCAAGAACCCCGCCCGGGAGTCGGTTTAGATACGCAGTACTTT; CDR3aa: CASNQEPRPGVGLDTQYF
abundance: -; j_gene: TRBJ2-3; len: 19; v_gene: TRBV28; d_gene: TRBD2; CDR3nt: TGTGTCAGCAGTTTGCTCGTCGGGGTGTCTAGCGGGATCAGAGATACGCAGTATTTT; CDR3aa: CVSSLLVGVSSGIRDTQYF
abundance: few; j_gene: TRBJ2-1; len: 16; v_gene: TRBV14; d_gene: TRBD2; CDR3nt: TGTGCCAGCAGTTCCCTAGCGGGAGTTGGTGGTGATGAGCAGTTTTTC; CDR3aa: CASSSLAGVGGDEQFF
abundance: -; j_gene: TRBJ1-1; len: 14; v_gene: TRBV6-2/TRBV6-3; d_gene: -; CDR3nt: TGTGCCAGCAGTGATAACACGGCGTGGACTGAAGCTTTCTTT; CDR3aa: CASSDNTAWTEAFF
abundance: -; j_gene: TRBJ2-1; len: 14; v_gene: TRBV10-3; d_gene: -; CDR3nt: TGTGCCATCAAACAGGGCCAGAGGGGGAATGAGCAGTTCTTC; CDR3aa: CAIKQGQRGNEQFF
abundance: -; j_gene: TRBJ1-1; len: 14; v_gene: TRBV4-2; d_gene: -; CDR3nt: TGTGCCAGCAGCCGGAAAGAAGAAAACCGTGAAGCTTTCTTT; CDR3aa: CASSRKEENREAFF
abundance: -; j_gene: TRBJ1-1; len: 17; v_gene: TRBV7-8; d_gene: -; CDR3nt: TGTGCCAGCAGCTTAGCGCTGGGAAGGCTTGGGAACACTGAAGCTTTCTTT; CDR3aa: CASSLALGRLGNTEAFF
abundance: once; j_gene: TRBJ2-7; len: 15; v_gene: TRBV21-1; d_gene: -; CDR3nt: TGTGCCAGCAGCAAAGTAGGCCGCAGGACGTACGAGCAGTACTTC; CDR3aa: CASSKVGRRTYEQYF
abundance: -; j_gene: TRBJ1-1; len: 15; v_gene: TRBV7-9; d_gene: -; CDR3nt: TGTGCCAGCAGCCCCGGGACCCTGGGGAACACTGAAGCTTTCTTT; CDR3aa: CASSPGTLGNTEAFF
abundance: -; j_gene: TRBJ2-5; len: 15; v_gene: TRBV4-1; d_gene: -; CDR3nt: TGCGCCAGCAGCCAAGGACTCAGGGCTTGGGAGATCCAGTACTTC; CDR3aa: CASSQGLRAWEIQYF
abundance: -; j_gene: TRBJ2-5; len: 17; v_gene: TRBV6-6; d_gene: -; CDR3nt: TGTGCCAGCAGTTTGGGGGGCGGAACCCTCCTGGTGGAGACCCAGCACTTC; CDR3aa: CASSLGGGTLLVETQHF
abundance: -; j_gene: TRBJ2-7; len: 14; v_gene: TRBV10-2; d_gene: -; CDR3nt: TGCGCCAGCAGACCTCCCGTTCTAGGTTACGAGCAGTACTTC; CDR3aa: CASRPPVLGYEQYF
abundance: few; j_gene: TRBJ2-7; len: 13; v_gene: TRBV29-1; d_gene: -; CDR3nt: TGCAGCGTCCTGGATCCCAGGGGCTGGGAGCAGTACTTC; CDR3aa: CSVLDPRGWEQYF
abundance: -; j_gene: TRBJ2-7; len: 16; v_gene: TRBV10-2; d_gene: TRBD2; CDR3nt: TGCGCCAGCAGTGACTTACGGGAGGCCGTAAGCTACGAGCAGTACTTC; CDR3aa: CASSDLREAVSYEQYF
abundance: -; j_gene: TRBJ2-7; len: 14; v_gene: TRBV28; d_gene: TRBD1; CDR3nt: TGTGCCAGCAGTTACGGGGCAGGGGGCTACGAGCAGTACTTC; CDR3aa: CASSYGAGGYEQYF
abundance: -; j_gene: TRBJ2-6; len: 17; v_gene: TRBV29-1; d_gene: -; CDR3nt: TGCAGCGTAAAGGGACTGGGGGATCGGTCTGGGGCCAACGTCCTGACTTTC; CDR3aa: CSVKGLGDRSGANVLTF
abundance: few; j_gene: TRBJ2-4; len: 16; v_gene: TRBV12-3/TRBV12-4; d_gene: TRBD1; CDR3nt: TGTGCCAGCAGTTTCACCGGGACAGGGGGCAAAAACATTCAGTACTTC; CDR3aa: CASSFTGTGGKNIQYF
abundance: once; j_gene: TRBJ2-1; len: 15; v_gene: TRBV6-1; d_gene: TRBD1; CDR3nt: TGTGTCAGTAGTGAGCTAGGACAGGAGATCAATGAGCAGTTCTTC; CDR3aa: CVSSELGQEINEQFF
abundance: -; j_gene: TRBJ2-7; len: 14; v_gene: TRBV25-1; d_gene: TRBD1; CDR3nt: TGTGCCAGCAGTGAATCCGACAGGGGCAGCGAGCAGTACTTC; CDR3aa: CASSESDRGSEQYF
abundance: -; j_gene: TRBJ1-1; len: 16; v_gene: TRBV6-5; d_gene: TRBD1; CDR3nt: TGTGCCAGCAGCTACCAGGGGGGGGCCTGGGACGCTGAAGCTTTCTTT; CDR3aa: CASSYQGGAWDAEAFF
abundance: -; j_gene: TRBJ2-1; len: 14; v_gene: TRBV11-2; d_gene: -; CDR3nt: TGTACCAGCAGCATCCTAGGGGCCTACAATGAGCAGTTCTTC; CDR3aa: CTSSILGAYNEQFF
abundance: -; j_gene: TRBJ2-1; len: 17; v_gene: TRBV29-1; d_gene: TRBD2; CDR3nt: TGCAGCGTTGGGGGGCTAGCGGGAGGGCCTGGGGACAATGAGCAGTTCTTC; CDR3aa: CSVGGLAGGPGDNEQFF
abundance: -; j_gene: TRBJ1-5; len: 15; v_gene: TRBV11-2; d_gene: TRBD1; CDR3nt: TGTGCCAGCAGCAGGACAGGTGATGTGAATCAACCCCAGCATTTT; CDR3aa: CASSRTGDVNQPQHF
abundance: -; j_gene: TRBJ2-1; len: 14; v_gene: TRBV5-1; d_gene: -; CDR3nt: TGCGCCAGCAGCTTCGGGCAGGGGGGGTATGAGCAGTTCTTC; CDR3aa: CASSFGQGGYEQFF
abundance: -; j_gene: TRBJ2-1; len: 12; v_gene: TRBV11-2; d_gene: -; CDR3nt: TGTGCCAGCAACTTAGGATGGGGTGAGCAGTCCTTC; CDR3aa: CASNLGWGEQSF
abundance: few; j_gene: TRBJ2-1; len: 17; v_gene: TRBV6-1; d_gene: -; CDR3nt: TGTGCCAGCTACGACCAACGGGAGACCAGCTCCTACAATGAGCAGTTCTTC; CDR3aa: CASYDQRETSSYNEQFF
abundance: -; j_gene: TRBJ1-5; len: 14; v_gene: TRBV5-6; d_gene: -; CDR3nt: TGTGCCAGCAGCTTGCGGGTGAGCAATCAGCCCCAGCATTTT; CDR3aa: CASSLRVSNQPQHF
abundance: -; j_gene: TRBJ1-1; len: 15; v_gene: TRBV28; d_gene: -; CDR3nt: TGTGCCAGCAGTCGCCTAACAGGGCCGATCACTGAAGCTTTCTTT; CDR3aa: CASSRLTGPITEAFF
abundance: -; j_gene: TRBJ2-5; len: 14; v_gene: TRBV6-5; d_gene: TRBD1; CDR3nt: TGTGCCAACAGCGACAGGGCCCTAACAGAGACCCAGTACTTC; CDR3aa: CANSDRALTETQYF